This T cell receptor beta chain came from a study of blood T cell repertoires in COVID-19. Looking at the study overall: Acute and convalescent COVID-19 specimens originated in the United States, Italy and Spain. T cells, B-cell-depleted T cells, or PBMCs provided the cDNA or gDNA that served as material.

In the original processing: Reference gene primer amplification yielded estimated nucleated cell counts. Sequencing used immunoSEQ multiplex PCR; TCRdb keeps in-frame clones, though not all of them. V and J calls and clone size come straight from that table; D and trimming were deduced from the DNA. Among approximately 22,000 clones, approximately 80% were seen once, and the ten largest hold 22%. Trimming took 1 base from V and 5 from J; bases not matched to a gene: 7. CDR1 and CDR2 (germline): SQVTM, ANQGSEA. This CDR3 region has 14 residues. The TCR sequence derives from a man at least 80 years old with active or convalescent COVID-19. Sample: peripheral blood. The chain couples TRBV29-1 to TRBJ2-5, with 7 bases fitting TRBD2. The CDR3 reads CSVEGGGGGETQYF. DNA for the CDR3: TGCAGCGTTGAAGGGGGGGGAGGCGGGGAGACCCAGTACTTC.